This TCR beta chain was captured by sequencing in a study of T cell repertoires in aging, cancer and after chemotherapy. For the study at large: Over several months to years, re-sampled healthy donor repertoires clearly shared clones.

About this clonotype itself: What it binds is unknown.

Whole-study findings and limits: In cancer patients, declining TCR diversity with age involved lost richness and lost evenness.

The template was genomic DNA from peripheral blood, not RNA. CDR1 is SGHTA, CDR2 FQGNSA, per germline. V gave up 1 base and J gave up 6 bases; unmatched junction bases: 6. The CDR3 totals 15 residues. A mixed TRB-A/B primer pool amplified rearranged TRB by multiplex touch-down PCR. One entry per CDR3 protein, called by TCRdb with MiXCR from the multiplex PCR reads. Of some 9,000 distinct CDR3 sequences in the sample, roughly a quarter were seen once. The sample consisted of blood. The V and J genes are TRBV7-2 and TRBJ2-7, with 10 bases matching TRBD2. This TCR was recovered from a human donor in good health. The CDR3 here is CASSLDSGRASEQYF. The CDR3 region has the DNA TGTGCCAGCAGCTTAGACAGCGGGAGGGCCTCCGAGCAGTACTTC.